The sequence of this T cell receptor beta chain was determined in a study of T cell responses to AZD1222 COVID-19 vaccine. Concerning this clone itself: Other DNA sequences in the sample encode the same CDR3.

The repertoire was sequenced with immunoSEQ multiplex PCR; TCRdb's copy has only in-frame clones and lacks some. In the table there are around 260,000 clones, 93% of which are singletons. The CDR3 length is 17 residues. CDR1 and CDR2 from the germline V gene are SGHRS and YFSETQ. With 0 bases removed from V and 2 bases from J, the gap between germline ends came to 14 bases. Sequenced here: peripheral blood, sampled on day 0 of AZD1222 vaccination. The chain has TRBV5-1 and TRBJ1-4, with D possibly TRBD1 on 5 matching bases. The receptor was isolated from an adult in good health. The CDR3 bases are TGCGCCAGCAGCTTGGGTCAGGGACGAACTACTAATGAAAAACTGTTTTTT. Its translation: CASSLGQGRTTNEKLFF.